This record concerns one TCR beta chain sequence. What it recognizes is unknown. This specimen comes from a study of cytomegalovirus exposure and HLA in healthy donors. The study's findings and limits: Many donors shared some public TCRs, even though most TCR sequences were rare. First-cohort TCR clusters were later found to tend to co-occur in the roughly 110 validation repertoires. The listing of fewer than 200 TCR beta chains classed them as cytomegalovirus-associated.

This CDR3 contains 14 residues. V shed 4 bases, J shed 6 bases, and the junction held 5 bases outside the gene matches. Germline assignment: CDR1 ENHRY and CDR2 SYGVKD. Generated by immunoSEQ multiplex PCR, the TCRdb table keeps only in-frame clones and is missing some. The profile shows about 98,000 clones, around 90% of them singletons. The source is a woman under 40 in good health and CMV-seronegative. The chain uses TRBV10-3 and TRBJ1-4; TRBD1 matches 7 bases. Sequenced: PBMCs. CDR3 loop: CAISGQGQDEKLFF. CDR3 sequence (DNA): TGTGCCATCAGTGGACAGGGCCAGGATGAAAAACTGTTTTTT.